This T cell receptor (beta chain) was recorded in a study of cytotoxic CD8 clonotypes in ibrutinib-treated CLL. Study-wide findings and caveats: Clonality went higher at ibrutinib response and then dropped back toward baseline at progression. Higher circulating CD8+ T-cell counts strongly accompanied higher baseline clonality, above age-matched healthy donors.

CDR1 and CDR2 (germline): LGHNA, YSLEER. The CDR3 loop spans 16 amino acids. V lost 4 bases and J lost 0, with 16 bases in between. A remark on this clone: As yet, its antigen is unknown.

Sequencing was performed with immunoSEQ multiplex PCR; in TCRdb, only in-frame clones are kept and a portion is missing. The data contain roughly 200,000 clones, over 60% of them seen just once; the ten biggest clones take up 13%. This TCR came from a human donor with chronic lymphocytic leukemia. This chain uses TRBV4-3 with TRBJ2-7; D unclear. This material consisted of PBMCs, taken after 24 months of ibrutinib treatment. CDR3 sequence reads: CASSPGVAASSYEQYF. CDR3 coding DNA: TGCGCCAGCAGCCCAGGAGTGGCGGCTAGCTCCTACGAGCAGTACTTC.